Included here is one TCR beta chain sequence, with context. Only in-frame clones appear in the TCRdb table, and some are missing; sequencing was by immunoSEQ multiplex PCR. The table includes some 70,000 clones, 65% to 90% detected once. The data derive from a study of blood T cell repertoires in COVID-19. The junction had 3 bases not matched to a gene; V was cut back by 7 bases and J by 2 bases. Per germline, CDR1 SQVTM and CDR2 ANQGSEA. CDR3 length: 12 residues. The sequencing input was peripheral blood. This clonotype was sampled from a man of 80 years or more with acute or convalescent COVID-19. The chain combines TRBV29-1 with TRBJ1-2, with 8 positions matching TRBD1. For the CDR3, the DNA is TGCAGCGCCGGACAGGGAAACTATGGCTACACCTTC. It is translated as CSAGQGNYGYTF.